A single sample is the source of the 12 T cell receptor beta chains below, sequenced in a study of cytomegalovirus exposure and HLA in healthy donors. PCR primers comprised 60 Vbeta and 13 Jbeta primers. Clones were sequenced by immunoSEQ multiplex PCR, and TCRdb holds only the in-frame ones, with some missing. The table shows some 140,000 clones, with 55% to 80% occurring only once. Sequencing was performed on PBMCs. The receptor set was obtained from a woman aged 40 to 49 in good health and CMV-seronegative.

In its sample, this clone was seen once. The V and J genes are TRBV5-1 and TRBJ1-1; possibly TRBD1 for D (6 bases). V lost 4 bases and J 4 bases, leaving 14 bases between the germline ends. The CDR3 is 14 residues long. Germline assignment: CDR1 SGHRS and CDR2 YFSETQ. The CDR3 DNA sequence: TGCGCCAGCAGCCTCGACATGGGGGCCACTGAAGCTTTCTTT. It specifies CASSLDMGATEAFF.

V gene TRBV6-5 combines with J gene TRBJ2-3; 9 bases fit TRBD2. V shed 4 bases and J 2 bases; nucleotides not matched to a gene: 4. The CDR3 has 15 residues. CDR1 and CDR2 from the germline V gene are MNHEY and SVGAGI. Written as DNA, the CDR3 is TGTGCCAGCAGTTCTAGCGGGGTCGACACAGATACGCAGTATTTT. Translating it yields CASSSSGVDTDTQYF.

CDR3 residues: CASSRPLGEGSYNEQFF. Written as DNA, the CDR3 is TGTGCCAGCAGCCGTCCCCTGGGGGAGGGTTCCTACAATGAGCAGTTCTTC. V usage is TRBV4-2 and J usage is TRBJ2-1, with 7 positions matching TRBD2. There are 17 residues in the CDR3. The germline gives CDR1 LGHNA, CDR2 YNFKEQ. Trimming removed 4 bases from V and 1 base from J; junction bases left unmatched: 10.

The V and J genes are TRBV28 and TRBJ1-2; 7 positions match TRBD1. Trimming cost V 3 bases and J 4 bases; bases outside gene matches: 8. This CDR3 comprises 15 residues. Germline V lookup: CDR1 MDHEN, CDR2 SYDVKM. The CDR3 spells CASSLVGGGPYGYTF. The DNA of the CDR3 is TGTGCCAGCAGTTTGGTAGGAGGGGGCCCCTATGGCTACACCTTC.

CDR3 DNA: TGTGCCAGCAGTATATCTGGAGGGGATACGCAGTATTTT. Protein: CASSISGGDTQYF. V gene TRBV2 combines with J gene TRBJ2-3, with D perhaps matching TRBD2 (6 bases). V shed 5 bases and J shed 6 bases, with 12 bases lying between them. The V gene's germline CDR1 is SNHLY and CDR2 FYNNEI. The CDR3 loop spans 13 amino acids.

J is TRBJ1-4 and V is TRBV4-2; 7 bases align to TRBD1. Germline lookup yields CDR1 LGHNA and CDR2 YNFKEQ. The CDR3 covers 13 residues. After removal of 6 bases from V and 7 bases from J, the junction contained 5 bases not matched to a gene. In DNA, the CDR3 is TGTGCCAGCAGTACAGGGGTTCGTGAAAAACTGTTTTTT. It yields the protein CASSTGVREKLFF.

The chain employs TRBV9 and TRBJ1-6, with a weak D call TRBD1 (6 bases). Germline CDR1 SGDLS, CDR2 YYNGEE. The CDR3 has 16 amino acids. Trimming stripped 0 bases from V and 9 bases from J, with 16 bases between. CDR3 in amino acids: CASSVEGGENGSPLHF. The CDR3 nucleotides are TGTGCCAGCAGCGTAGAGGGGGGGGAGAACGGTTCACCCCTCCACTTT.

V is TRBV19 and J is TRBJ2-1; D is perhaps TRBD1 (6 bases). V lost 6 bases and J lost 0, with 15 bases in between. This CDR3 is built from 16 residues. The germline CDR1 and CDR2 sequences are LNHDA and SQIVND (reference sequence). CDR3 coding DNA: TGTGCCAGTAGCAAAAGGGACACGAGCTCCTACAATGAGCAGTTCTTC. It is translated as CASSKRDTSSYNEQFF. Complete variable domain (other parts from reference TRBV19 and TRBJ2-1): DGGITQSPKYLFRKEGQNVTLSCEQNLNHDAMYWYRQDPGQGLRLIYYSQIVNDFQKGDIAEGYSVSREKKESFPLTVTSAQKNPTAFYLCASSKRDTSSYNEQFFGPGTRLTVL.

The V gene is TRBV5-1, the J gene TRBJ1-1; unclear D gene. The CDR3 contains 14 residues. CDR1 is SGHRS, CDR2 YFSETQ, per germline. V dropped 5 bases and J dropped 2 bases, with 13 bases sitting between them. CDR3 region: CASSREALNTEAFF. CDR3 in DNA: TGCGCCAGCAGTAGAGAGGCGCTCAACACTGAAGCTTTCTTT. Based on the CDR3 plus reference TRBV5-1 and TRBJ1-1, the full variable domain is KAGVTQTPRYLIKTRGQQVTLSCSPISGHRSVSWYQQTPGQGLQFLFEYFSETQRNKGNFPGRFSGRQFSNSRSEMNVSTLELGDSALYLCASSREALNTEAFFGQGTRLTVV.

There are a few counts of this clone. V gene TRBV6-1 combines with J gene TRBJ1-5; D is undetermined. The CDR3 spans 14 residues. V lost 5 bases and J 5 bases, leaving 13 bases between the germline ends. Germline V gene data show CDR1 as MNHNS and CDR2 as SASEGT. CDR3 bases: TGTGCCAGCAGTAAGGAGGGTCGGGATCAGCCCCAGCATTTT. Encoded protein: CASSKEGRDQPQHF.

Only one count was recorded for this clone. The J gene is TRBJ2-7, the V gene TRBV7-9, with 10 positions matching TRBD1. V lost 5 bases, J lost 1 base, and 5 bases stayed unmatched. The germline CDR1 and CDR2 sequences are SEHNR and FQNEAQ (reference sequence). This CDR3 contains 15 residues. CDR3 in amino acids: CASSNRDRGSYEQYF. CDR3 DNA: TGTGCCAGCAGCAACCGGGACAGGGGATCCTACGAGCAGTACTTC.

This chain connects TRBV5-1 to TRBJ1-1, with D maybe TRBD1 (5 bases). V lost 4 bases to trimming and J lost 1 base, with 8 bases between them. The CDR3 is made up of 13 amino acids. Germline values: CDR1 SGHRS, CDR2 YFSETQ. The CDR3 coding sequence is TGCGCCAGCAGCAATACAGGGAACACTGAAGCTTTCTTT. Protein: CASSNTGNTEAFF.